The rows below give T cell receptor beta chains drawn from one sample of a study of blood T cell repertoires in COVID-19. The data were produced by immunoSEQ multiplex PCR, yet TCRdb's version contains in-frame clones alone and is incomplete. The sample includes some 390,000 clones, around 87% of them seen just once. The specimen sequenced was peripheral blood. These receptors originate from a woman aged 55-75 years with COVID-19, enrolled during active disease. The CDR3 runs from the conserved cysteine through the conserved F or W. D genes are given only for firm matches. Only part of the rows carry a size: once, few, many, or a class if the clone is expanded.

d_call,clone_size,j_call,v_call,cdr3_aa
-,-,TRBJ2-7,TRBV10-1,CASSPDGGIYEQYF
-,-,TRBJ2-6,TRBV5-4,CASSLRSSSGANVLTF
TRBD1,-,TRBJ1-3,TRBV7-8,CASSFTGVGNTIYF
-,-,TRBJ2-6,TRBV19,CASSIGGRSGANVLTF
-,once,TRBJ1-2,TRBV25-1,CASSDSGHYGYTF
-,-,TRBJ1-1,TRBV27,CASSLLGAQRAFF
-,-,TRBJ2-1,TRBV5-1,CASSLVEGYYNEQFF
-,-,TRBJ1-5,TRBV5-6,CASSRTGNQPQHF
-,-,TRBJ1-1,TRBV28,CASSFPLNTEAFF
-,-,TRBJ2-3,TRBV5-1,CASSLAGLTRTDTQYF
TRBD1,-,TRBJ2-7,TRBV9,CASSEGTVHEQYF
-,-,TRBJ1-1,TRBV5-6,CASSSVDRNTEAFF
-,few,TRBJ1-1,TRBV7-9,CASTRGTGYTEAFF
-,-,TRBJ2-7,TRBV28,CASSPASADEQYF
TRBD1,-,TRBJ1-4,TRBV6-6,CASGPGQGDEKLFF
-,-,TRBJ2-1,TRBV19,CASTIDRTPSNEQFF
-,-,TRBJ1-1,TRBV27,CASSPYRRHMNTEAFF
TRBD2,-,TRBJ2-1,TRBV19,CASTRRGGASDEQFF
-,-,TRBJ1-1,TRBV18,CASSTGTTNTEAFF
-,-,TRBJ1-1,TRBV18,CASSPVKNTEAFF
-,-,TRBJ2-1,TRBV7-6,CASSLGGGGYNEQFF
-,-,TRBJ2-3,TRBV4-2,CASSQGEGGTTDTQYF
-,-,TRBJ2-3,TRBV3-1/TRBV3-2,CASSQSSRSTDTQYF
TRBD1,-,TRBJ2-3,TRBV9,CASSSRTGGTDTQYF
TRBD2,-,TRBJ2-2,TRBV2,CASSDPGLAGSGELFF
TRBD1,-,TRBJ1-5,TRBV5-8,CASRRGQEIGNQPQHF
TRBD2,-,TRBJ2-1,TRBV11-2,CASSLVFGGGATEQFF
-,-,TRBJ2-5,TRBV5-1,CASSLGGPQETQYF
-,-,TRBJ1-2,TRBV11-2,CASSRTGYYGYTF
TRBD1,-,TRBJ1-2,TRBV9,CASSPGQGNYGYTF
-,once,TRBJ1-2,TRBV28,CASSLIGGAVNYGYTF
-,-,TRBJ2-3,TRBV14,CASSPPGAVSTDTQYF
-,-,TRBJ2-1,TRBV6-5,CASTNLRNEQFF
-,-,TRBJ2-2,TRBV7-8,CASSRLQAAGELFF
-,-,TRBJ1-1,TRBV5-1,CASSLGAQTEAFF
TRBD1,-,TRBJ1-6,TRBV23-1,CASSQPETGGYSPLHF
TRBD1,-,TRBJ1-3,TRBV7-2,CASSYNRGVTGNTIYF
TRBD1,-,TRBJ1-3,TRBV5-1,CASSWGQGTGNTIYF
-,-,TRBJ1-5,TRBV27,CASSSQGRLALGQPQHF
-,once,TRBJ2-7,TRBV7-2,CASSLGTSRSYEQYF
TRBD2,-,TRBJ2-7,TRBV6-5,CASNLAGGNEQYF
TRBD2,-,TRBJ2-2,TRBV9,CASSLGLANTGELFF